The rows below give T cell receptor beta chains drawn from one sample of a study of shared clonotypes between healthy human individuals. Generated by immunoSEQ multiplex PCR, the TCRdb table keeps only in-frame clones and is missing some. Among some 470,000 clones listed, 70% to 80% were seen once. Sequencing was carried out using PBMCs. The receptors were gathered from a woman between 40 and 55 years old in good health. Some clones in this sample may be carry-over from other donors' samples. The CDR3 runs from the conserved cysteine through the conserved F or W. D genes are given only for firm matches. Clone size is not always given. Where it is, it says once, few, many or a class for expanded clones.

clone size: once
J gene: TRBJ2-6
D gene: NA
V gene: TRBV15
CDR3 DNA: TGTGCCACAGCTACCCCCCAACGGGCCAACGTCCTGACTTTC
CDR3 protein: CATATPQRANVLTF

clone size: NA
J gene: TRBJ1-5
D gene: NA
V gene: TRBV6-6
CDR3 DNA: TGTGCCAGCAGGAGCAATAGCAATCAGCCCCAGCATTTT
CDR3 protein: CASRSNSNQPQHF

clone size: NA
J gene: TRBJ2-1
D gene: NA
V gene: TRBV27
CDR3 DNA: TGTGCCAGCCCCTTTGCTGGGAACCGTAACTCCTACAATGAGCAGTTCTTC
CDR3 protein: CASPFAGNRNSYNEQFF

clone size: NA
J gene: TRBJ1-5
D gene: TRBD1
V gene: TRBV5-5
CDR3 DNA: TGTGCCAGCAGCTTATCCGCAGGGGGCCAGCCCCAGCATTTT
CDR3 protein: CASSLSAGGQPQHF

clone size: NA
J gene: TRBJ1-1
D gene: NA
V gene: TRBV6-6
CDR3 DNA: TGTGCCAGCAGACCGAGGGGGGGGCTGAACACTGAAGCTTTCTTT
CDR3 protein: CASRPRGGLNTEAFF

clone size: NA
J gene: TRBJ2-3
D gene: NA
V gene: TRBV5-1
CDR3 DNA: TGCGCCAGCAGCTTGGGAAGAATCGAAGATACGCAGTATTTT
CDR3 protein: CASSLGRIEDTQYF

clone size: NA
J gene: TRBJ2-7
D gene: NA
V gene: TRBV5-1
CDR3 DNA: TGCGCCAGCAGCTTAGGGACCTCTGGCGAGCAGTACTTC
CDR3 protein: CASSLGTSGEQYF

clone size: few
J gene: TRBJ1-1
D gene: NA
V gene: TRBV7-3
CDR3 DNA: TGTGCCAGCAGCTTAATAGGGGGGGTCACTGAAGCTTTCTTT
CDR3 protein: CASSLIGGVTEAFF

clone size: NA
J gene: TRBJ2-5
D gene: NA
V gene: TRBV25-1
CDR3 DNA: TGTGCCAGCAGTGAAGGGGTCAGGGTGGGTTCGGAGACCCAGTACTTC
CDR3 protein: CASSEGVRVGSETQYF

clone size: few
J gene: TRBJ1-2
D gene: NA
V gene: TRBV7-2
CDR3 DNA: TGTGCCAGCAGCTTTCGGGAGCTCCACTATGGCTACACCTTC
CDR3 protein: CASSFRELHYGYTF

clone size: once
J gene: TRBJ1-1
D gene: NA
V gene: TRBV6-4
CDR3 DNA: TGTGCCAGCAGTGAAGTGACGGGGGTAGCTGAAGCTTTCTTT
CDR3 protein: CASSEVTGVAEAFF

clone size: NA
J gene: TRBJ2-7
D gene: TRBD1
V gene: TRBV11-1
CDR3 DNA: TGTGCCAGCAGCTACGGGACAGGACCTCCCTACGAGCAGTACTTC
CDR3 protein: CASSYGTGPPYEQYF

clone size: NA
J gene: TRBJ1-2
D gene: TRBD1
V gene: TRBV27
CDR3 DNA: TGTGCCAGCAGTCCGGGACAGGGGACGTTTGGCTACACCTTC
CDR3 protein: CASSPGQGTFGYTF

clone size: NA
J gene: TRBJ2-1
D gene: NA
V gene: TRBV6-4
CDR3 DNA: TGTGCCAGCAGTAACGGGGAAGGTTCCAATGAGCAGTTCTTC
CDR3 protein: CASSNGEGSNEQFF

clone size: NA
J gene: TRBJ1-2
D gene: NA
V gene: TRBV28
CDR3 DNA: TGTGCCAGCAGTTTATCTCGAGGACAGCGAACCCCGGCTAACTATGGCTACACCTTC
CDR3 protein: CASSLSRGQRTPANYGYTF

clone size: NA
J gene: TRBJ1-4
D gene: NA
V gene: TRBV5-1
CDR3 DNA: TGCGCCAGCAGCTTGGAGGGGGGATATAATGAAAAACTGTTTTTT
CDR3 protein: CASSLEGGYNEKLFF

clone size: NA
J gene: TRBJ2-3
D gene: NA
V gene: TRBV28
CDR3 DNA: TGTGCGAGCAAGAAGGACGAAGATACGCAGTATTTT
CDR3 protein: CASKKDEDTQYF

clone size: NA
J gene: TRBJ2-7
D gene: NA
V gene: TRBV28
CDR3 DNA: TGTGCCAGCAGTTTTCGGGACACTCCAACCTACGAGCAGTACTTC
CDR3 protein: CASSFRDTPTYEQYF

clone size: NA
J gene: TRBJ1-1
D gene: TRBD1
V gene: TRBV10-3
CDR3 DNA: TGTGCCATCAGTCAGCCGACAGGGGGCCTCGAGGCCCTTTTT
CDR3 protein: CAISQPTGGLEALF

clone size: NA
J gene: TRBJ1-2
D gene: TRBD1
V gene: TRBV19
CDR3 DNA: TGTGCCAGTACCGCGACAGGGGGACGAATTGGCTACACCTTC
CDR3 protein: CASTATGGRIGYTF

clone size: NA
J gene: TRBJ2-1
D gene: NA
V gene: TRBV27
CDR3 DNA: TGTGCCAGCAGTTTAGGACCGACTAGACACAATGAGCAGTTCTTC
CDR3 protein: CASSLGPTRHNEQFF

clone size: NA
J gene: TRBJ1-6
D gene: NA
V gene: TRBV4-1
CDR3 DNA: TGCGCCAGCAGCCAAGTTGGGGATGGTTCACCCCTCCACTTT
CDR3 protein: CASSQVGDGSPLHF

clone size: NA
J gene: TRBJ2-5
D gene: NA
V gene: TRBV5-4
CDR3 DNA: TGTGCCAGCAGCCTCGGACAGACTCAAGAGACCCAGTACTTC
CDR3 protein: CASSLGQTQETQYF

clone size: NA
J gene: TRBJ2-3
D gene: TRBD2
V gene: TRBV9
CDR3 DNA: TGTGCCAGCAGCGTTCTAGCGGGGCGCACAGATACGCAGTATTTT
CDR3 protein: CASSVLAGRTDTQYF

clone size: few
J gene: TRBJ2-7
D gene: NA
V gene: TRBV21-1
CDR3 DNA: TGTGCCAGCAGCAACCGGGACAGGGGCTCCTACGAGCAGTACTTC
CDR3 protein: CASSNRDRGSYEQYF

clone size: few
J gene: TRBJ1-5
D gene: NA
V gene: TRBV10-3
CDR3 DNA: TGTGCCATCAGTGAGTCGAGGTCATATAGCAATCAGCCCCAGCATTTT
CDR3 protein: CAISESRSYSNQPQHF

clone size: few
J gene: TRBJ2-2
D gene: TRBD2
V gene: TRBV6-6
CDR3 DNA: TGTGCCAGCAGGATTCTAGCGGAGGAGGGGGAGCTGTTTTTT
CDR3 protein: CASRILAEEGELFF

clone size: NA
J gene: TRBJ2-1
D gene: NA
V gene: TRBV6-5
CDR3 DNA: TGTGCCAGCAGAGCGGACAGCTACAATGAGCAGTTCTTC
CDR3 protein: CASRADSYNEQFF

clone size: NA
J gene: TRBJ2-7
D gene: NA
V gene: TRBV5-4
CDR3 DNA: TGTGCCAGCAGCTTGGGTTCCAGTCTAGAGCAGTACTTC
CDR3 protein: CASSLGSSLEQYF

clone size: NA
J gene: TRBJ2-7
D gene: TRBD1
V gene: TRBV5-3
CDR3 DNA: TGTGCCAGAAGCCGGGACAGACCCTCCTACGAGCAGTACTTC
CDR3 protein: CARSRDRPSYEQYF

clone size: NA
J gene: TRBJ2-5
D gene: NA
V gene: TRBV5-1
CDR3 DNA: TGCGCCAGCAGCTTGATGGCAGGGAGAGAGACCCAGTACTTC
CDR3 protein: CASSLMAGRETQYF

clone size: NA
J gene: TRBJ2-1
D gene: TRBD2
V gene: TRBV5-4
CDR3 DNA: TGTGCCAGCAGCTTGCCTAGCGGATACAATGAGCAGTTCTTC
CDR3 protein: CASSLPSGYNEQFF

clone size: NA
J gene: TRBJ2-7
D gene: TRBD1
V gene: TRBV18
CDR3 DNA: TGTGCCAGCTCACCATCGGGTCCGGGACAGGGGGCCGAGCAGTACTTC
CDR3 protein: CASSPSGPGQGAEQYF

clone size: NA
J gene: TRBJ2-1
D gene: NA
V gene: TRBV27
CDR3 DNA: TGTGCCAGCAGTCCCTCCGTCTACAATGAGCAGTTCTTC
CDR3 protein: CASSPSVYNEQFF

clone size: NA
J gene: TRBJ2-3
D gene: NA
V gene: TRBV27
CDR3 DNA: TGTGCCTCAGGGGAGGTATGGCGGGAGTTGGGAGATACGCAGTATTTT
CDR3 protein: CASGEVWRELGDTQYF

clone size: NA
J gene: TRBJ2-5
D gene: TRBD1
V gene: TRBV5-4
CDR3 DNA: TGTGCCAGCAGCTTCCCGGACAGGGGTCGGCAAGAGACCCAGTACTTC
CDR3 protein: CASSFPDRGRQETQYF

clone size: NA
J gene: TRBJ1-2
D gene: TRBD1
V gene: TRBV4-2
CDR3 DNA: TGTGCCAGCAGCCTAGCGACAGGGACCACCAACTATGGCTACACCTTC
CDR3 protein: CASSLATGTTNYGYTF

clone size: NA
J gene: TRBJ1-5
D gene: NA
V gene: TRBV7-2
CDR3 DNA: TGTGCCAGCAGCAATCTACAGGCTCAGCCCCAGCATTTT
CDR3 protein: CASSNLQAQPQHF

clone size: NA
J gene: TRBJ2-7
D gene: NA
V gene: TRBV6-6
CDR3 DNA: TGTGCCAGCAGTTACTCGATGGGGATCTACGAGCAGTACTTC
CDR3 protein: CASSYSMGIYEQYF

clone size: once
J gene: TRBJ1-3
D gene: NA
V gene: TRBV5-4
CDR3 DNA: TGTGCCAGCAGCCCCGAGTTAACCGGGACCATATCTGGAAACACCATATATTTT
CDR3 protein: CASSPELTGTISGNTIYF